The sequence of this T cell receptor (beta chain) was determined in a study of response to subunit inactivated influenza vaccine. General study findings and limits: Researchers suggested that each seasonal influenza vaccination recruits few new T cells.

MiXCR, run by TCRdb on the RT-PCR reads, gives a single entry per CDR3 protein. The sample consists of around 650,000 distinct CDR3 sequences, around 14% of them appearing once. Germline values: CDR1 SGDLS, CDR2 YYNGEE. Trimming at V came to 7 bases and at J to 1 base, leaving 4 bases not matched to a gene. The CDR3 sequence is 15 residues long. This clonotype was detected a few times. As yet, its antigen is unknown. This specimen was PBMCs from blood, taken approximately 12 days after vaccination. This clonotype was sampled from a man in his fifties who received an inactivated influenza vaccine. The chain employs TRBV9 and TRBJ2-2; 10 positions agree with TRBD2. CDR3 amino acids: CASRIAGGNTGELFF. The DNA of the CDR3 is TGTGCCAGCCGCATAGCGGGGGGGAACACCGGGGAGCTGTTTTTT.